The 15 T cell receptor beta chains listed next were all sequenced from one sample in a study of regulatory T cells in long-lasting Graves disease. As to time point: newly diagnosed GD, antithyroid drugs for less than 3 months. PBMC-extracted RNA yielded the TCR library. To make TCR beta libraries, researchers used iRepertoire HTBI primers and Arm-PCR of CDR3 regions. In TCRdb, the multiplex PCR reads were re-called with MiXCR into one record per CDR3 protein. The data contain about 620,000 distinct CDR3 sequences, roughly 15% of them singletons. This sample also appeared in a second study, on T cells in Graves' hyperthyroidism and ophthalmopathy.

The material was peripheral blood mononuclear cells (PBMCs), obtained at new diagnosis, from a patient treated with antithyroid drugs. The origin of the receptors is a woman in her 30s with Graves disease.

This clonotype was seen a handful of times. The rearrangement uses TRBV20-1 and TRBJ1-4; the D is unclear. This CDR3 contains 13 residues. CDR1 is DFQATT and CDR2 is SNEGSKA in the germline V gene (reference sequence). Trimming took off 5 bases at V and 8 bases at J, with 15 bases between the two ends. The CDR3 sequence is CSAPYLTAEKLFF. The CDR3 DNA sequence: TGCAGTGCTCCTTACCTTACGGCGGAAAAACTGTTTTTT.

This clonotype was detected many times. This chain's CDR3 is CASSPRGGSRDTQYF. CDR3 bases: TGTGCCAGCAGTCCAAGGGGGGGCTCCCGGGATACGCAGTATTTT. The rearrangement links TRBV28 to TRBJ2-3; the D gene is possibly TRBD2 (7 bases). This CDR3 is 15 amino acids long. Per germline, CDR1 MDHEN and CDR2 SYDVKM. V was clipped by 5 bases and J by 6 bases, with 18 bases between them.

In its sample, this clonotype was seen a few times. CDR3 nucleotides: TGCAGTGCTAGGGCCCAGGGACAGCAATTAAATTCACCCCTCCACTTT. Translated, it gives CSARAQGQQLNSPLHF. The chain recombines TRBV20-1 with TRBJ1-6, with TRBD1 matching over 7 bases. The germline V gene has CDR1 DFQATT and CDR2 SNEGSKA (reference sequence). The junction had 12 bases not matched to a gene; V was cut back by 3 bases and J by 7 bases. This CDR3 comprises 16 residues.

This clonotype has at least ten counts. The chain employs TRBV7-9 and TRBJ2-1; D gene ambiguous. The CDR3 consists of 11 residues. Germline CDR1 reads SEHNR; CDR2 reads FQNEAQ (reference sequence). Trimming removed 2 bases from V and 7 bases from J, with 3 bases in between. The CDR3 DNA sequence: TGTGCCAGCAGCTTAATGAATGAGCAGTTCTTC. Protein sequence: CASSLMNEQFF.

This clonotype was seen many times. The V gene is TRBV27, the J gene TRBJ2-7; TRBD1 is a possible D gene (7 bases). This CDR3 spans 15 amino acids. Per the germline V gene, CDR1 is MNHEY and CDR2 is SMNVEV (reference sequence). V was shortened by 5 bases and J by 4 bases, with 18 bases between the two germline ends. As DNA, the CDR3 is TGTGCCAGCAGTCCGAGGCCAGGGGGGCCTTACGAGCAGTACTTC. The encoded protein is CASSPRPGGPYEQYF.

This clonotype showed up many times. This chain connects TRBV29-1 to TRBJ1-2; maybe TRBD1 (5 bases). The germline V gene has CDR1 SQVTM and CDR2 ANQGSEA. The ends were cut back, 4 bases at V and 4 bases at J, with 13 bases in the middle. The CDR3 consists of 13 residues. Written as DNA, the CDR3 is TGCAGCGTTGGAACAGGAGAATCCTATGGCTACACCTTC. Translated, it gives CSVGTGESYGYTF.

This clonotype turned up a few times. This chain joins TRBV29-1 and TRBJ1-2, with unresolved D. Germline CDR1 is SQVTM and CDR2 is ANQGSEA. The V end was cut by 3 bases, the J end by 8 bases, with 13 bases between. CDR3 length: 12 residues. This CDR3 reads CSVDVTGGGYTF. CDR3 sequence (DNA): TGCAGCGTTGATGTGACGGGAGGCGGCTACACCTTC.

Of note for this clonotype: This may be a read error: a much more frequent sequence differs by one nucleotide. The chain is built from TRBV28 and TRBJ2-3; unclear D gene. Germline V gene lookup returns CDR1 MDHEN and CDR2 SYDVKM. This CDR3 contains 13 residues. CDR3 sequence reads: CASSLHSTDTRYF. As DNA, the CDR3 is TGTGCCAGCAGTTTGCACAGCACAGATACGCGGTATTTT.

V usage is TRBV4-1 and J usage is TRBJ2-7, with a weak D call TRBD2 (5 bases). The J call is in doubt because the DNA end fits TRBJ2-1 better. Germline lookup yields CDR1 MGHRA and CDR2 YSYEKL. There are 15 residues in the CDR3. The CDR3 here is CASSQVASPYNEQFF. The CDR3 coding sequence is TGCGCCAGCAGCCAAGTCGCTAGCCCCTACAATGAGCAGTTCTTC.

A few counts support this clonotype. The rearrangement links TRBV30 to TRBJ2-5; 7 bases map to TRBD1. This CDR3 comprises 14 residues. From germline, CDR1 is GTSNPN and CDR2 SVGIG (reference sequence). Unmatched junction bases numbered 9, after V lost 3 bases and J lost 5 bases. The CDR3: CAWRKYRGGETQYF. DNA for the CDR3: TGTGCCTGGAGGAAATACAGGGGCGGGGAGACCCAGTACTTC.

As to this clonotype: This could be a read error, since a much larger clone is one nucleotide away. The chain recombines TRBV10-3 with TRBJ1-1, with 8 bases identical to TRBD1. Germline values: CDR1 ENHRY, CDR2 SYGVKD. J was trimmed by 6 bases and V by 7 bases; bases with no gene match: 7. This CDR3 region has 13 residues. CDR3 protein: CAITGQGSAEAFF. Written as DNA, the CDR3 is TGTGCCATCACAGGACAGGGAAGCGCTGAAGCTTTCTTT.

This clonotype was found a few times. The chain uses TRBV3-1 and TRBJ2-2, with D perhaps matching TRBD2 (5 bases). V lost 4 bases and J lost 4, with 13 bases in between. The CDR3 consists of 15 residues. Germline V CDR1 and CDR2: LGHDT, YNNKEL (reference sequence). The CDR3 bases are TGTGCCAGCAGCCCCGGGGAAGGGATCACCGGGGAGCTGTTTTTT. Residues: CASSPGEGITGELFF.

This clonotype has a handful of counts. This sequence joins TRBV28 and TRBJ1-3; 10 positions agree with TRBD1. Germline CDR1 MDHEN, CDR2 SYDVKM. The CDR3 is 16 residues long. The V segment lost 7 bases and the J segment 4 bases; nucleotides outside the gene matches: 10. The CDR3 region has the DNA TGTGCCAGCAATTGGGGGACAGGGGTGACGGGAAACACCATATATTTT. It is translated as CASNWGTGVTGNTIYF.

This clonotype was recorded a few times. The V and J genes are TRBV27 and TRBJ2-5; D unresolved. This CDR3 contains 13 residues. Trimming took 6 bases from V and 7 from J, leaving 15 bases between them. Germline values: CDR1 MNHEY, CDR2 SMNVEV (reference sequence). CDR3: CASSDKTFTTQYF. CDR3 DNA: TGTGCCAGCAGCGATAAGACATTTACGACCCAGTACTTC.

This clonotype was seen ten or more times. This chain uses TRBV9 with TRBJ1-5; tentative D call: TRBD1 (6 bases). The CDR3 is made up of 13 amino acids. Trimming pared 4 bases from V and 9 bases from J, leaving 14 bases between. In germline, CDR1 is SGDLS, CDR2 YYNGEE. CDR3 DNA: TGTGCCAGCAGCCCCCAGGGGTGGCTGCCCCAGCATTTT. Protein sequence: CASSPQGWLPQHF.